One T cell receptor (beta chain) is described in this entry. Its antigen has not been determined. A read error may account for a junction end that differs from germline. There are 17 amino acids in the CDR3, from cysteine to phenylalanine inclusive. Only the CDR3 region is kept as DNA, spanning 51 bases read in frame from base 1. The germline V gene (reference sequence) provides CDR1 GTSNPN and CDR2 SVGIG. In the study, sorted CD4+ and CD8+ blood T cells from patients with severe aplastic anemia and from healthy subjects underwent deep sequencing of TCR repertoires. Ficoll-Paque density gradient centrifugation was used to isolate peripheral blood mononuclear cells. CD4+ and CD8+ T cells were sorted by FACS or magnetic beads before DNA extraction. The data were obtained in a study of CD8+CD57+ T cells in acquired aplastic anemia (dated by TCRdb to between 2018 and 2020). Concerning the study at large: A mean of roughly 2.9 ug of DNA, ranging from roughly 0.2 to 27.4 ug, was extracted from sorted CD4+ and CD8+ cells. An average of approximately 10 million reads for CD4+ cells and 11.0 million reads for CD8+ cells was obtained from healthy donor samples.

Findings and caveats that apply to the study as a whole: Patients and healthy controls showed no significant difference in CD8+ Simpson's diversity (P=0.060). Twenty-nine CD8+ CDR3 sequences were found in both patients and controls but appeared to be highly expressed in patients and within the immunodominant clones of the patients.

Profiling of TCR beta VDJ combinations and CDR3 sequences used genomic DNA as the template. An Illumina HiSeq 2000 was the platform used for TCR repertoire sequencing. For the original study's pipeline: Repertoire assessment relied on Simpson's diversity index, CDR3 size and DJ length profiles, and TRBV/TRBJ rearrangement plots. The most abundant DNA sequence in the deep sequencing data was taken as the immunodominant clone. CDR3 amino acid sequences were checked for sharing across subjects and were also compared against the VDJdb database and published repertoires. The public reads were run again by TCRdb, first through fastp at Q25 and then through MiXCR, and only productive beta chains were kept. Entries are consolidated by CDR3 protein sequence, retaining the most common genes and DNA. TCRdb, not the original authors, processed these V and J calls. This sample is represented by 400,000 to 450,000 distinct CDR3 sequences; about two thirds of them were singletons. The ten largest clonotypes hold under 4.5% of the sample.

The sequenced material came from sorted CD4+, CD8+, or CD8+CD57+ T cells (not recorded which) from PBMCs. The TCR originated in a human donor in good health, serving as a control. This sequence uses TRBV30 and TRBJ2-5, and TRBD2 matches 8 of the central bases. CDR3 protein: CAWSRRAGGRGLRTRYF. The base sequence is TGTGCCTGGAGTAGAAGGGCGGGGGGCCGTGGGTTGAGGACCCGGTACTTC.